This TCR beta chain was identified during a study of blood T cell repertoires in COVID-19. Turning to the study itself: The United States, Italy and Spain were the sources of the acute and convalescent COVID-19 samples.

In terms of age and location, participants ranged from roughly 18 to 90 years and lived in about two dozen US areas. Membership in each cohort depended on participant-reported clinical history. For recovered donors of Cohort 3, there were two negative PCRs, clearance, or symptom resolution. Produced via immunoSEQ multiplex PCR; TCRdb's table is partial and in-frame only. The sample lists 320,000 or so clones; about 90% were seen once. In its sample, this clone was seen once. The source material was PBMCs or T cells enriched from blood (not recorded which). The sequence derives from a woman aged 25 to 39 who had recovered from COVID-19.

CDR3: CASSPGLALYEQYF. Here the CDR3 DNA reads TGTGCCAGCAGCCCGGGACTAGCTCTCTACGAGCAGTACTTC. The chain combines TRBV9 with TRBJ2-7; TRBD2 matches 9 bases. The CDR3 has 14 residues. Trimming took 4 bases from V and 3 from J; bases not matched to a gene: 5. CDR1 and CDR2 (germline): SGDLS, YYNGEE.